The 13 T cell receptor beta chains listed next were all sequenced from one sample in a study of blood T cells in healthy people across ages. With a J-beta primer mix and a sample-barcoded 5' primer, a second PCR ran roughly 6 to 12 cycles. TCRdb reprocessed the 5' RACE reads via MiXCR and lists one record per CDR3 protein. This table holds hundreds of thousands of distinct CDR3 sequences, about 27% found once. This sample was also put to use in a study of T cells of mothers and their children.

The specimen sequenced was blood. These receptors came from a boy younger than 10 in good health.

The rearrangement uses TRBV6-5 and TRBJ2-5; TRBD1 is a possible D gene (5 bases). The length of the CDR3 is 12 residues. Trimming removed 5 bases at V and 5 bases at J, with 9 bases between. Germline loops: CDR1 MNHEY, CDR2 SVGAGI. CDR3 sequence reads: CASSRGWETQYF. For the CDR3, the DNA is TGTGCCAGCAGTAGGGGATGGGAGACCCAGTACTTC.

The chain's CDR3 is CASSPRSGQGAGDTQYF. CDR3 coding DNA: TGTGCCAGCTCACCCAGAAGTGGACAGGGGGCTGGAGATACGCAGTATTTT. The J gene is TRBJ2-3, the V gene TRBV18, with TRBD1 matching 11 bases. Losses at the gene ends were 3 bases for V and 5 bases for J; bases not matched to a gene: 10. The germline V gene encodes CDR1 KGHSH and CDR2 LQKENI. The CDR3 is made up of 17 amino acids.

The gene calls are TRBV19 and TRBJ1-2; 9 bases map to TRBD1. The CDR3 sequence is 19 residues long. CDR1 and CDR2 from the germline V gene are LNHDA and SQIVND (reference sequence). After removal of 7 bases from V and 2 bases from J, the junction contained 20 bases not matched to a gene. The DNA for the CDR3 is TGTGCCAGTACAGGCATCGGGACAGGGTCAAACTCCGGGAACTATGGCTACACCTTC. Its protein is CASTGIGTGSNSGNYGYTF.

This clonotype appeared many times. CDR3 protein: CASSQNPGQGGEKLFF. Here the CDR3 DNA reads TGTGCCAGCAGTCAGAACCCGGGACAGGGAGGGGAAAAACTGTTTTTT. This rearrangement joins TRBV12-3 or TRBV12-4 to TRBJ1-4; 9 nucleotides line up with TRBD1. The trim removed 5 bases at V and 8 bases at J, leaving 12 bases unmatched. CDR3 length: 16 residues.

This clonotype was seen a few times. This sequence joins TRBV7-8 and TRBJ1-1, with no clear D. V was cut by 0 bases and J by 0 bases, with 5 bases left in between. CDR3 length equals 14 residues. In germline, CDR1 is SGHVS, CDR2 FQNEAQ. This CDR3 is CASSLAFMNTEAFF. The CDR3 region has the DNA TGTGCCAGCAGCTTAGCTTTTATGAACACTGAAGCTTTCTTT. The full variable domain, with the rest looked up from reference TRBV7-8 and TRBJ1-1, is GAGVSQSPRYKVAKRGQDVALRCDPISGHVSLFWYQQALGQGPEFLTYFQNEAQLDKSGLPSDRFFAERPEGSVSTLKIQRTQQEDSAVYLCASSLAFMNTEAFFGQGTRLTVV.

This chain connects TRBV27 to TRBJ2-7; maybe TRBD2 (5 bases). The V gene lost 8 bases and the J gene lost 4 bases, with 24 bases spanning the gap. The germline gives CDR1 MNHEY, CDR2 SMNVEV (reference sequence). The CDR3 sequence is 16 residues long. CDR3 in DNA: TGTGCCAGCCGCCAGGCCCTTAGCGCCTTGGGTTACGAGCAGTACTTC. As protein: CASRQALSALGYEQYF.

The rearrangement joins TRBV20-1 to TRBJ2-7, with 8 nucleotides matching TRBD2. The germline V gene has CDR1 DFQATT and CDR2 SNEGSKA (reference sequence). The CDR3 length is 15 residues. V lost 3 bases and J lost 1; bases outside the gene matches: 8. The CDR3 here is CSARSLAGRSYEQYF. For the CDR3, the DNA is TGCAGTGCTAGGAGTCTAGCGGGTAGATCCTACGAGCAGTACTTC.

The genes are TRBV12-3 or TRBV12-4 and TRBJ1-5; tentatively, D is TRBD1 (6 bases). There are 15 residues in the CDR3. Deletions cut 1 base from V and 3 bases from J, with 10 bases between. The CDR3 sequence is CASSLGQGINQPQHF. The CDR3, as DNA: TGTGCCAGCAGTTTAGGGCAGGGGATCAATCAGCCCCAGCATTTT.

The table lists this clonotype with many counts. The genes are TRBV2 and TRBJ2-2; 10 nucleotides agree with TRBD2. V shed 4 bases, J shed 1 base, and the junction held 0 bases outside the gene matches. The germline CDR1 and CDR2 sequences are SNHLY and FYNNEI. The CDR3 extends over 15 amino acids. CDR3 protein: CASSGLAGNTGELFF. DNA for the CDR3: TGTGCCAGCAGTGGACTAGCGGGGAACACCGGGGAGCTGTTTTTT.

This clonotype was recorded a few times. The chain is built from TRBV29-1 and TRBJ1-1, with D perhaps TRBD1 (5 bases). The V and J ends lost 1 base and 0 bases respectively, with 12 bases between them. CDR3 length: 15 amino acids. Germline CDR1 reads SQVTM; CDR2 reads ANQGSEA. CDR3 in amino acids: CSVEVTGPVNTEAFF. The DNA of the CDR3 is TGCAGCGTTGAAGTGACGGGGCCAGTGAACACTGAAGCTTTCTTT. The full variable domain, with the rest looked up from reference TRBV29-1 and TRBJ1-1, is SAVISQKPSRDICQRGTSLTIQCQVDSQVTMMFWYRQQPGQSLTLIATANQGSEATYESGFVIDKFPISRPNLTFSTLTVSNMSPEDSSIYLCSVEVTGPVNTEAFFGQGTRLTVV.

In this sample, this clonotype turned up a few times. The chain employs TRBV4-1 and TRBJ2-1; 14 nucleotides line up with TRBD2. Germline V gene sequence: CDR1 MGHRA, CDR2 YSYEKL. V was clipped by 4 bases and J by 7 bases; unmatched bases: 15. The CDR3 spans 19 residues. The CDR3 bases are TGCGCCAGCAGCCCCCATCCCGGGACTAGCGGGAGTTTGGCAAATGAGCAGTTCTTC. Its translation is CASSPHPGTSGSLANEQFF.

CDR3 nucleotide sequence: TGTGCCAGCAGTGAAGTCACAGGGGTTGAGACCCAGTACTTC. Translating it yields CASSEVTGVETQYF. The chain links TRBV25-1 to TRBJ2-5; 7 bases are a match to TRBD1. Germline lookup yields CDR1 MGHDK and CDR2 SYGVNS. The CDR3 is made up of 14 amino acids. V shed 2 bases, J shed 5 bases, and the junction held 5 bases outside the gene matches.

The chain employs TRBV5-1 and TRBJ2-7; a possible D gene is TRBD1 (6 bases). The CDR3 covers 15 residues. Germline V lookup: CDR1 SGHRS, CDR2 YFSETQ. The ends were cut back, 4 bases at V and 1 base at J, with 15 bases in the middle. CDR3 residues: CASSLNRVGSYEQYF. The CDR3 DNA is TGCGCCAGCAGCCTAAACAGGGTGGGGTCCTACGAGCAGTACTTC.